The source of this TCR beta chain is a study of OX40 agonist ivuxolimab in advanced cancers. In the study overall: Anti-PD-1, anti-PD-L1 or anti-CTLA-4 therapy given earlier was allowed, and roughly 38% had some. Patients achieving partial responses numbered three: one hepatocellular carcinoma case and two cutaneous melanoma cases.

The protocol was immunoSEQ multiplex PCR, while the TCRdb copy is restricted to in-frame clones and leaves out a portion. The repertoire holds roughly 12,000 clones, about nine tenths seen once, with roughly 70% in the top ten. Points from the study as a whole: Researchers report that CD8+ T cells had, on average, more expanded clones than CD4+. Both CD4+ and CD8+ T cell populations in blood had undergone clonal expansion by week 6 at 0.1 to 3.0 mg/kg.

A note on this clone: No antigen is known for it.

The receptor was isolated from an adult with an advanced solid tumor such as melanoma, head and neck, liver or kidney cancer. The source material was CD4+ or CD8+ T cells sorted from blood, sampled in a trial of the OX40 agonist ivuxolimab.

CDR3 in DNA: TGTGCCAGCAGCTCCTGGACTGCGAATGAGCAGTTCTTC. This gives the protein CASSSWTANEQFF. The V call is TRBV27, the J call TRBJ2-1, with D possibly being TRBD2 (5 bases). Germline assignment: CDR1 MNHEY and CDR2 SMNVEV (reference sequence). Trimming pared 6 bases from V and 7 bases from J, leaving 13 bases between. This CDR3 spans 13 amino acids.